The 30 T cell receptor beta chains below were found in one sample sequenced in a study of CD8+ T cells in alopecia areata. Investigators isolated RNA and reverse transcribed it into cDNA to act as the sequencing template. Produced via immunoSEQ multiplex PCR; TCRdb's table is partial and in-frame only. The table lists about 150,000 clones, around 47% of them singletons. The sample was CD4+ T cells sorted from blood. The source is a human donor with alopecia areata.

The V and J genes are TRBV11-2 and TRBJ2-5; TRBD2 matches 7 bases. Per germline, CDR1 SGHAT and CDR2 FQNNGV. The CDR3 contains 14 residues. The trim removed 2 bases at V and 3 bases at J, leaving 3 bases unmatched. The CDR3 sequence is CASSLNLAEETQYF. The CDR3 nucleotides read TGTGCCAGCAGCTTAAACCTAGCGGAAGAGACCCAGTACTTC.

This chain links TRBV7-2 with TRBJ2-1; D is perhaps TRBD1 or TRBD2 (5 bases each). V gave up 6 bases and J gave up 0 bases, with 9 bases separating them. The CDR3 extends over 14 amino acids. From germline, CDR1 is SGHTA and CDR2 FQGNSA. The CDR3 DNA reads TGTGCCAGCAGACCAGGGAGCTCCTACAATGAGCAGTTCTTC. Translating gives CASRPGSSYNEQFF.

This clone was seen only a few times. V gene TRBV29-1 combines with J gene TRBJ1-2; 7 positions match TRBD1. The ends lost 6 bases at V and 4 bases at J; junction bases unmatched: 8. This CDR3 region has 13 residues. Germline V gene data show CDR1 as SQVTM and CDR2 as ANQGSEA. The CDR3 bases are TGCAGCGTCGCGACAGGGATTGGCTATGGCTACACCTTC. Translation: CSVATGIGYGYTF.

The rearrangement joins TRBV18 to TRBJ2-3; D is possibly TRBD1 or TRBD2 (6 bases each). V gave up 6 bases and J gave up 4 bases, with 14 bases separating them. The CDR3 spans 14 residues. The germline V gene encodes CDR1 KGHSH and CDR2 LQKENI. Here the CDR3 reads CASSQKGGSDTQYF. CDR3 coding DNA: TGTGCCAGCTCGCAGAAGGGGGGCTCAGATACGCAGTATTTT.

The chain joins TRBV29-1 to TRBJ2-3, with 16 bases identical to TRBD2. The germline CDR1 and CDR2 sequences are SQVTM and ANQGSEA. The CDR3 covers 17 residues. The CDR3 is CRAVPGLAGGQADTQYF. The DNA for the CDR3 is TGCAGGGCTGTCCCGGGACTAGCGGGAGGGCAGGCAGATACGCAGTATTTT.

The chain uses TRBV27 and TRBJ2-7; D remains unclear. Trimming stripped 5 bases from V and 3 bases from J, with 11 bases between. Germline V lookup: CDR1 MNHEY, CDR2 SMNVEV (reference sequence). The CDR3 loop spans 13 amino acids. Written as DNA, the CDR3 is TGTGCCAGCAGTCCCCGGAGATACTACGAGCAGTACTTC. This sequence encodes CASSPRRYYEQYF.

This clone was detected a few times. The genes are TRBV29-1 and TRBJ2-7; the D gene could be TRBD1 or TRBD2 (5 bases each). Germline lookup yields CDR1 SQVTM and CDR2 ANQGSEA. This CDR3 spans 15 amino acids. V was trimmed by 6 bases and J by 2 bases, leaving 20 bases between them. This chain's CDR3 is CSVSSTGTKAYEQYF. For the CDR3, the DNA is TGCAGCGTGTCTTCCACCGGGACGAAGGCCTACGAGCAGTACTTC.

The chain couples TRBV2 to TRBJ2-4; 7 bases are shared with TRBD2. Germline CDR1 reads SNHLY; CDR2 reads FYNNEI. The length of the CDR3 is 14 residues. After removal of 3 bases from V and 6 bases from J, the junction contained 5 bases not matched to a gene. This CDR3 is CASSDAGVGNIQYF. In DNA form, the CDR3 reads TGTGCCAGCAGTGACGCGGGAGTAGGAAACATTCAGTACTTC.

There are a few counts of this clone. The rearrangement links TRBV7-9 to TRBJ1-1; weak D call: TRBD1 (5 bases). The V gene lost 3 bases and the J gene lost 4 bases, with 9 bases spanning the gap. Looked up from germline, CDR1 is SEHNR and CDR2 is FQNEAQ (reference sequence). The CDR3 is made up of 13 amino acids. CDR3 nucleotides: TGTGCCAGCAGCTTGGGGGGAGGCACTGAAGCTTTCTTT. This encodes CASSLGGGTEAFF. Supplemented by reference TRBV7-9 and TRBJ1-1, the full variable domain reads DTGVSQNPRHKITKRGQNVTFRCDPISEHNRLYWYRQTLGQGPEFLTYFQNEAQLEKSRLLSDRFSAERPKGSFSTLEIQRTEQGDSAMYLCASSLGGGTEAFFGQGTRLTVV.

The chain employs TRBV5-1 and TRBJ2-1; D is tentatively TRBD1 or TRBD2 (5 bases each). Germline V CDR1 and CDR2: SGHRS, YFSETQ. V shed 5 bases and J shed 10 bases, with 19 bases lying between them. The CDR3 has 14 residues. CDR3 sequence (DNA): TGCGCCAGCAGTCTCACCGGGACCCTCAAAGAGCAGTTCTTC. Its protein is CASSLTGTLKEQFF.

The chain employs TRBV30 and TRBJ2-7, with a possible D match to TRBD1 (5 bases). The CDR3 is 11 residues long. Trimming left V 4 bases short and J 7 bases short, with 11 bases between. CDR1 is GTSNPN, CDR2 SVGIG, per germline (reference sequence). CDR3 protein: CAWKGAWEQYF. CDR3 in DNA: TGTGCCTGGAAAGGGGCGTGGGAGCAGTACTTC.

The V and J genes are TRBV5-1 and TRBJ2-7; a weak D match, TRBD1 (6 bases). This CDR3 comprises 17 residues. The V gene lost 0 bases and the J gene lost 0 bases, with 16 bases spanning the gap. Looked up from germline, CDR1 is SGHRS and CDR2 is YFSETQ. The CDR3 spells CASSLGPHRASSYEQYF. The CDR3 DNA follows: TGCGCCAGCAGCTTGGGACCCCACAGGGCGAGCTCCTACGAGCAGTACTTC.

There are a few counts of this clone. The chain has TRBV28 and TRBJ2-7; no clear D. Trimming pared 6 bases from V and 4 bases from J, leaving 13 bases between. This CDR3 contains 13 residues. Germline CDR1 MDHEN, CDR2 SYDVKM. The CDR3, as DNA: TGTGCCAGCAGCTACCCTGTTGCTTACGAGCAGTACTTC. Translating it yields CASSYPVAYEQYF.

This clone was picked up a small number of times. The V and J genes are TRBV28 and TRBJ2-5; either TRBD1 or TRBD2 may supply D (5 bases each). V shed 7 bases and J shed 3 bases, with 15 bases lying between them. Germline CDR1 is MDHEN and CDR2 is SYDVKM. The CDR3 has 14 amino acids. The CDR3 region has the DNA TGTGCCAGCACCTTGGCGGGCAGGGAAGAGACCCAGTACTTC. It codes for CASTLAGREETQYF.

This clone is a singleton in its sample. The rearrangement uses TRBV5-6 and TRBJ1-2; D possibly corresponds to TRBD1 (5 bases). The CDR3 spans 14 residues. Trimming stripped 3 bases from V and 7 bases from J, with 16 bases between. CDR1 and CDR2 from the germline V gene are SGHDT and YYEEEE. The CDR3 spells CASSSRQTPGGYTF. In nucleotides, the CDR3 is TGTGCCAGCAGCTCAAGACAGACCCCGGGTGGCTACACCTTC. Variable domain in full (rest from reference TRBV5-6 and TRBJ1-2): DAGVTQSPTHLIKTRGQQVTLRCSPKSGHDTVSWYQQALGQGPQFIFQYYEEEERQRGNFPDRFSGHQFPNYSSELNVNALLLGDSALYLCASSSRQTPGGYTFGSGTRLTVV.

The J gene is TRBJ1-2, the V gene TRBV6-5; unclear D gene. The V end was cut by 6 bases, the J end by 4 bases, with 9 bases between. The germline V gene encodes CDR1 MNHEY and CDR2 SVGAGI. The CDR3 runs to 12 residues. CDR3 protein: CASSPLGYGYTF. The CDR3 DNA sequence: TGTGCCAGCAGCCCCCTCGGCTATGGCTACACCTTC.

The chain joins TRBV29-1 to TRBJ2-3; maybe TRBD2 (6 bases). The CDR3 sequence is 16 residues long. V lost 0 bases and J 2 bases, leaving 15 bases between the germline ends. The germline CDR1 and CDR2 sequences are SQVTM and ANQGSEA. This CDR3 is CSVEDGRGRYTDTQYF. CDR3 DNA: TGCAGCGTTGAAGATGGGCGGGGCAGGTACACAGATACGCAGTATTTT.

Worth noting for this clone: This sample includes further DNA sequences coding for the same CDR3. This chain uses TRBV29-1 with TRBJ1-2; 9 nucleotides align to TRBD1. This CDR3 is built from 12 residues. Germline lookup yields CDR1 SQVTM and CDR2 ANQGSEA. V lost 1 base to trimming and J lost 8 bases; unmatched junction nucleotides: 2. CDR3 DNA sequence: TGCAGCGTTGAAGGACAGGGGGGCGGCTACACCTTC. Its translation is CSVEGQGGGYTF. Complete variable domain (other parts from reference TRBV29-1 and TRBJ1-2): SAVISQKPSRDICQRGTSLTIQCQVDSQVTMMFWYRQQPGQSLTLIATANQGSEATYESGFVIDKFPISRPNLTFSTLTVSNMSPEDSSIYLCSVEGQGGGYTFGSGTRLTVV.

In nucleotides, the CDR3 is TGTGCCACCGGACTAGCGGAAAAGACCCAGTACTTC. Translation: CATGLAEKTQYF. V usage is TRBV6-5 and J usage is TRBJ2-5, with 10 bases fitting TRBD2. CDR1 is MNHEY and CDR2 is SVGAGI in the germline V gene. Trimming removed 10 bases from V and 6 bases from J; junction bases left unmatched: 5. The CDR3 runs 12 residues.

This clone was counted many times. The genes are TRBV6-5 and TRBJ1-2; D call uncertain. V shed 6 bases and J shed 5 bases, with 19 bases lying between them. This CDR3 comprises 15 residues. Germline V gene data show CDR1 as MNHEY and CDR2 as SVGAGI. This chain's CDR3 is CASSQGRKAPYGYTF. The CDR3 DNA reads TGTGCCAGCAGCCAAGGACGTAAAGCACCGTATGGCTACACCTTC.

This clone appeared a few times. This rearrangement joins TRBV2 to TRBJ2-5, with D possibly TRBD2 on 6 matching bases. In germline, CDR1 is SNHLY, CDR2 FYNNEI. This CDR3 region has 14 residues. The germline V and J ends were trimmed by 4 bases and 1 base, with 10 bases remaining between them. CDR3 residues: CASSARTTQETQYF. CDR3 nucleotide sequence: TGTGCCAGCAGTGCAAGGACTACCCAAGAGACCCAGTACTTC.

The table lists this clone with a few counts. The chain links TRBV29-1 to TRBJ1-2, with no clear D. This CDR3 is built from 15 residues. Deletions cut 6 bases from V and 2 bases from J, with 19 bases between. Germline CDR1 reads SQVTM; CDR2 reads ANQGSEA. The CDR3 loop is CSVPTVGWVNYGYTF. CDR3 in DNA: TGCAGCGTCCCGACCGTGGGGTGGGTCAACTATGGCTACACCTTC.

The chain uses TRBV28 and TRBJ2-7, with D possibly matching TRBD1 (6 bases). The CDR3 loop spans 14 amino acids. V was pared by 7 bases and J by 2 bases, with 15 bases between. The germline V gene has CDR1 MDHEN and CDR2 SYDVKM. The CDR3 region is CASKQGVSTYEQYF. In DNA form, the CDR3 reads TGTGCCAGCAAACAGGGAGTATCTACCTACGAGCAGTACTTC.

V is TRBV5-1 and J is TRBJ2-4; D assignment may be TRBD1 or TRBD2 (5 bases each). V was cut by 3 bases and J by 1 base, with 17 bases left in between. Germline CDR1 reads SGHRS; CDR2 reads YFSETQ. CDR3 length equals 17 residues. The DNA of the CDR3 is TGCGCCAGCAGCTCTTCAGGGAGTTTGATCGCCAAAAACATTCAGTACTTC. It is translated as CASSSSGSLIAKNIQYF.

This clone was recorded once. The chain is built from TRBV5-1 and TRBJ2-1; 9 bases match TRBD2. Unmatched junction bases numbered 13, after V lost 4 bases and J lost 2 bases. The CDR3 runs to 18 residues. CDR1 and CDR2 from the germline V gene are SGHRS and YFSETQ. The CDR3 here is CASSMGQSGLAAYNEQFF. The CDR3 DNA reads as TGCGCCAGCAGCATGGGGCAGTCGGGACTAGCTGCCTACAATGAGCAGTTCTTC.

This clone appeared once. V usage is TRBV2 and J usage is TRBJ1-1; 9 nucleotides line up with TRBD1. The length of the CDR3 is 14 residues. In germline, CDR1 is SNHLY, CDR2 FYNNEI. The V gene end was trimmed by 9 bases and the J gene end by 11 bases; junction bases not matched to a gene: 16. CDR3 sequence: CARTRDRVAPMAFF. The CDR3 coding sequence is TGTGCCAGGACGAGGGACAGGGTGGCCCCGATGGCTTTCTTT.

This clone was counted only a few times. The rearrangement links TRBV29-1 to TRBJ2-1; 11 bases line up with TRBD2. Germline V gives CDR1 SQVTM, CDR2 ANQGSEA. The trim removed 6 bases at V and 8 bases at J, leaving 12 bases unmatched. CDR3 length: 15 residues. The CDR3 reads CSVDPGTSGTDEQFF. CDR3 nucleotide sequence: TGCAGCGTCGACCCAGGGACTAGCGGAACAGATGAGCAGTTCTTC.

This chain connects TRBV25-1 to TRBJ2-3; 8 bases match TRBD2. The germline gives CDR1 MGHDK, CDR2 SYGVNS. J lost 0 bases, V lost 8 bases, and 4 bases had no gene match. The CDR3 has 14 amino acids. Here the CDR3 DNA reads TGTGCCAGCGGGGGACTAGGAAGCACAGATACGCAGTATTTT. This codes for CASGGLGSTDTQYF.

The chain joins TRBV20-1 to TRBJ2-7; no reliable D call. The V end lost 2 bases, the J end lost 5 bases, and 7 bases lay between the germline ends. This CDR3 is 11 amino acids long. Germline values: CDR1 DFQATT, CDR2 SNEGSKA (reference sequence). The CDR3 here is CSARTGHEQYF. CDR3 in DNA: TGCAGTGCTAGAACTGGCCACGAGCAGTACTTC.

The chain couples TRBV5-6 to TRBJ2-3; 7 nucleotides agree with TRBD1. The length of the CDR3 is 13 residues. Germline V gene data show CDR1 as SGHDT and CDR2 as YYEEEE. The V gene end was trimmed by 7 bases and the J gene end by 2 bases; junction bases not matched to a gene: 4. DNA for the CDR3: TGTGCCAGCGGAGGACAGGACACAGATACGCAGTATTTT. Its protein product is CASGGQDTDTQYF.